The 32 T cell receptor beta chains in this list originate from one sample, sequenced in a study of blood T cell repertoires in COVID-19. Profiled with immunoSEQ multiplex PCR; TCRdb holds only in-frame clones, not every one. Among approximately 65,000 clones listed, 65% to 90% were seen once. Specimen: peripheral blood. These receptors all come from a man aged 40-49 years with acute or convalescent COVID-19.

The V gene is TRBV3-1 (or the pseudogene TRBV3-2), the J gene TRBJ1-1; a possible D gene is TRBD1 (5 bases). This CDR3 comprises 15 residues. Trimming pared 4 bases from V and 0 bases from J, leaving 12 bases between. In germline, CDR1 is LGHDT, CDR2 YNNKEL (reference sequence). The CDR3 coding sequence is TGTGCCAGCAGCCCAAGGACAACTATGAACACTGAAGCTTTCTTT. This sequence encodes CASSPRTTMNTEAFF.

The rearrangement joins TRBV14 to TRBJ2-1; tentative D call: TRBD1 (6 bases). This CDR3 region has 13 residues. The germline CDR1 and CDR2 sequences are SGHDN and FVKESK. V was shortened by 1 base and J by 6 bases, with 7 bases between the two germline ends. CDR3 protein: CASSQGGPNEQFF. The CDR3 DNA sequence: TGTGCCAGCAGCCAAGGGGGGCCCAATGAGCAGTTCTTC.

The rearrangement joins TRBV5-4 to TRBJ1-6; the match to TRBD1 covers 8 bases. Germline trimming cut 2 bases from V and 5 bases from J; bases unmatched to any gene: 3. CDR3 length equals 15 residues. The germline CDR1 and CDR2 sequences are SGHNT and YYREEE (reference sequence). The CDR3 nucleotides are TGTGCCAGCAGCTTCGGGGGACAGGATAATTCACCCCTCCACTTT. Encoded protein: CASSFGGQDNSPLHF.

This chain links TRBV7-9 with TRBJ1-2; the D is unclear. The CDR3 extends over 15 amino acids. Germline loops: CDR1 SEHNR, CDR2 FQNEAQ (reference sequence). V gave up 5 bases and J gave up 1 base, with 14 bases separating them. DNA of the CDR3: TGTGCCAGCAGCCCCCCTAGGAGTGATAACTATGGCTACACCTTC. It translates to CASSPPRSDNYGYTF.

The chain is built from TRBV19 and TRBJ1-1; TRBD1 might be the D (6 bases). The CDR3 is 12 residues long. Germline V lookup: CDR1 LNHDA, CDR2 SQIVND (reference sequence). V was pared by 9 bases and J by 1 base, with 9 bases between. The CDR3 spells CASRQENTEAFF. CDR3 nucleotide sequence: TGTGCCAGCCGACAGGAGAACACTGAAGCTTTCTTT.

The chain couples TRBV11-3 to TRBJ2-5; 7 positions match TRBD2. Germline CDR1 is SGHNT and CDR2 is YENEEA. Trimming at V came to 5 bases and at J to 6 bases, leaving 9 bases not matched to a gene. This CDR3 has 14 amino acids. Here the CDR3 DNA reads TGTGCCAGCAGCCAACGCGGGGGTTTAAAGACCCAGTACTTC. Translating it yields CASSQRGGLKTQYF.

This chain uses TRBV30 with TRBJ2-5; TRBD1 matches 10 bases. The CDR3 spans 15 residues. Germline loops: CDR1 GTSNPN, CDR2 SVGIG (reference sequence). V gave up 0 bases and J gave up 4 bases; unmatched junction bases: 5. The CDR3 reads CAWSVAGQGLETQYF. CDR3 in DNA: TGTGCCTGGAGTGTGGCGGGACAGGGGCTAGAGACCCAGTACTTC. The complete variable domain, with remaining parts taken from reference TRBV30 and TRBJ2-5, reads SQTIHQWPATLVQPVGSPLSLECTVEGTSNPNLYWYRQAAGRGLQLLFYSVGIGQISSEVPQNLSASRPQDRQFILSSKKLLLSDSGFYLCAWSVAGQGLETQYFGPGTRLLVL.

This rearrangement joins TRBV6-6 to TRBJ1-2; D not certain. The V and J ends lost 2 bases and 4 bases respectively, with 11 bases between them. The CDR3 loop spans 14 amino acids. Germline CDR1 is MNHNY and CDR2 is SVGAGI (reference sequence). CDR3 nucleotide sequence: TGTGCCAGCAGTTACGTTGAGAACTCCTATGGCTACACCTTC. Translated, it gives CASSYVENSYGYTF.

V gene TRBV11-2 combines with J gene TRBJ2-7, with TRBD2 identical over 7 bases. The CDR3 covers 14 residues. Germline CDR1 SGHAT, CDR2 FQNNGV. The junction had 7 bases not matched to a gene; V was cut back by 3 bases and J by 5 bases. CDR3: CASSLAGGYDEQYF. The CDR3 DNA follows: TGTGCCAGCAGCTTGGCCGGGGGGTACGACGAGCAGTACTTC.

This clone was seen only once. The chain is built from TRBV6-2 or TRBV6-3 and TRBJ1-4; D ambiguous. V was pared by 4 bases and J by 8 bases, with 8 bases between. This CDR3 has 12 amino acids. Germline V lookup: CDR1 MNHEY, CDR2 SVGEGT. DNA of the CDR3: TGTGCCAGCAGTTTAAACGGGGAAAAACTGTTTTTT. It specifies CASSLNGEKLFF.

V usage is TRBV30 and J usage is TRBJ1-2; D gene uncertain. Per germline, CDR1 GTSNPN and CDR2 SVGIG (reference sequence). The ends were cut back, 3 bases at V and 14 bases at J, with 16 bases in the middle. The CDR3 runs to 11 residues. In DNA form, the CDR3 reads TGTGCCTGGAGCCCACTAGACCGGGTGACCTTC. Amino acid sequence: CAWSPLDRVTF.

V and J are TRBV21-1 and TRBJ1-3. TRBV21-1 is a documented pseudogene. The CDR3 spans 16 residues. CDR3 protein: CASSKDSTSSGNTIYF. The CDR3 nucleotides are TGTGCCAGCAGCAAAGATTCCACGAGCTCTGGAAACACCATATATTTT.

This chain links TRBV30 with TRBJ2-1; TRBD2 aligns across 10 bases. This CDR3 has 15 residues. Germline CDR1 is GTSNPN and CDR2 is SVGIG (reference sequence). With V trimmed by 0 bases and J by 8 bases, 7 bases remained unmatched. In DNA, the CDR3 is TGTGCCTGGAGTGTACCCAGCGGGGGGGCCGATGAGCAGTTCTTC. This sequence encodes CAWSVPSGGADEQFF.

The chain uses TRBV27 and TRBJ1-6, with a weak D call TRBD1 (5 bases). Trimming removed 5 bases at V and 4 bases at J, with 12 bases between. Per the germline V gene, CDR1 is MNHEY and CDR2 is SMNVEV (reference sequence). The CDR3 contains 15 residues. The CDR3 reads CASSGADLYNSPLHF. CDR3 in DNA: TGTGCCAGCAGTGGGGCGGATCTATATAATTCACCCCTCCACTTT.

Points on this clone: This CDR3 is also generated by other DNA sequences in the sample. The V gene is TRBV5-1, the J gene TRBJ1-4; 8 nucleotides align to TRBD1. Germline V CDR1 and CDR2: SGHRS, YFSETQ. V shed 0 bases, J shed 5 bases, and the junction held 0 bases outside the gene matches. The CDR3 runs to 14 residues. DNA of the CDR3: TGCGCCAGCAGCTTGGGACAGGGGAATGAAAAACTGTTTTTT. Protein: CASSLGQGNEKLFF.

The rearrangement uses TRBV7-2 and TRBJ1-5; D is unclear. V was pared by 5 bases and J by 9 bases, with 14 bases between. CDR3 length equals 13 residues. Germline loops: CDR1 SGHTA, CDR2 FQGNSA. The CDR3 DNA reads as TGTGCCAGCAGCCCCCTTTCGGGAACGCCCCAGCATTTT. Translated: CASSPLSGTPQHF. Supplemented by reference TRBV7-2 and TRBJ1-5, the full variable domain reads GAGVSQSPSNKVTEKGKDVELRCDPISGHTALYWYRQSLGQGLEFLIYFQGNSAPDKSGLPSDRFSAERTGGSVSTLTIQRTQQEDSAVYLCASSPLSGTPQHFGDGTRLSIL.

The chain employs TRBV3-1 (or the pseudogene TRBV3-2) and TRBJ2-7; weak D call: TRBD1 (5 bases). V lost 1 base to trimming and J lost 5 bases, with 15 bases between them. The CDR3 length is 15 residues. Germline values: CDR1 LGHDT, CDR2 YNNKEL (reference sequence). CDR3 loop: CASSQVTTGGNEQYF. In nucleotides, the CDR3 is TGTGCCAGCAGCCAAGTAACCACAGGTGGTAACGAGCAGTACTTC.

This clone has only a few counts. The gene calls are TRBV19 and TRBJ1-1, with D maybe TRBD1 (5 bases). CDR3 length: 15 amino acids. V was cut by 6 bases and J by 3 bases, with 17 bases left in between. Germline CDR1 is LNHDA and CDR2 is SQIVND (reference sequence). The CDR3 DNA is TGTGCCAGTAGCCTGCGTCGGAAAGGGGACACTGAAGCTTTCTTT. Protein product: CASSLRRKGDTEAFF.

This sequence joins TRBV3-1 (or the pseudogene TRBV3-2) and TRBJ2-1, with a tentative D call TRBD1 (5 bases). Trimming stripped 3 bases from V and 4 bases from J, with 7 bases between. This CDR3 is 13 amino acids long. Germline lookup yields CDR1 LGHDT and CDR2 YNNKEL (reference sequence). The CDR3 coding sequence is TGTGCCAGCAGCCATCGGACATACAATGAGCAGTTCTTC. As protein: CASSHRTYNEQFF.

The chain uses TRBV9 and TRBJ2-2; 11 bases match TRBD2. The CDR3 length is 17 residues. J gave up 5 bases and V 3 bases, and 9 bases lay outside the gene matches. Per germline, CDR1 SGDLS and CDR2 YYNGEE. The CDR3 coding sequence is TGTGCCAGCAGCGCGCCACTAGCGGGGGCGGGGACCGGGGAGCTGTTTTTT. Amino acids: CASSAPLAGAGTGELFF.

By proportion, this clone is medium-sized (0.01 to 0.1%). The rearrangement links TRBV7-6 to TRBJ2-1; TRBD1 matches at 12 bases. The V segment lost 4 bases and the J segment 2 bases; nucleotides outside the gene matches: 15. Germline V CDR1 and CDR2: SGHVS, FNYEAQ. The CDR3 consists of 20 residues. In DNA, the CDR3 is TGTGCCAGCAGCTACCGCGGAGGGACAGGGGGCCAGGGGACCTACAATGAGCAGTTCTTC. This translates into CASSYRGGTGGQGTYNEQFF. Based on the CDR3 plus reference TRBV7-6 and TRBJ2-1, the full variable domain is GAGVSQSPRYKVTKRGQDVALRCDPISGHVSLYWYRQALGQGPEFLTYFNYEAQQDKSGLPNDRFSAERPEGSISTLTIQRTEQRDSAMYRCASSYRGGTGGQGTYNEQFFGPGTRLTVL.

This chain connects TRBV30 to TRBJ2-5, with a weak D call TRBD2 (5 bases). The CDR3 has 14 amino acids. Germline V gene data show CDR1 as GTSNPN and CDR2 as SVGIG (reference sequence). V lost 5 bases and J 5 bases, leaving 18 bases between the germline ends. This chain's CDR3 is CAWDKRTGRETQYF. The DNA of the CDR3 is TGTGCCTGGGATAAGCGGACCGGGCGGGAGACCCAGTACTTC.

There are a few counts of this clone. J is TRBJ2-7 and V is TRBV5-1; tentative D call: TRBD2 (7 bases). Germline V CDR1 and CDR2: SGHRS, YFSETQ. V was cut by 4 bases and J by 3 bases, with 17 bases left in between. The CDR3 has 15 residues. This chain's CDR3 is CASSRGGDTSYEQYF. CDR3 nucleotides: TGCGCCAGCAGCCGTGGGGGGGACACAAGCTACGAGCAGTACTTC.

The count of this clone is one. The J gene is TRBJ2-5, the V gene TRBV5-1, with 7 nucleotides matching TRBD2. In germline, CDR1 is SGHRS, CDR2 YFSETQ. CDR3 length: 13 residues. Trimming at V came to 4 bases and at J to 5 bases, leaving 5 bases not matched to a gene. The CDR3 reads CASSIGGGETQYF. CDR3 sequence (DNA): TGCGCCAGCAGCATCGGGGGAGGGGAGACCCAGTACTTC.

This clone was detected only a few times. The rearrangement links TRBV10-3 to TRBJ1-6; TRBD1 aligns across 7 bases. The CDR3 is 13 amino acids. CDR1 and CDR2 (germline): ENHRY, SYGVKD. The trim removed 7 bases at V and 10 bases at J, leaving 7 bases unmatched. The DNA of the CDR3 is TGTGCCATCACAACGGGACAGAACTCACCCCTCCACTTT. Amino acids: CAITTGQNSPLHF.

This chain uses TRBV11-2 with TRBJ1-5; the D gene is possibly TRBD1 (5 bases). The CDR3 consists of 13 residues. Trimming cost V 5 bases and J 3 bases, with 8 bases left between them. Germline CDR1 and CDR2: SGHAT and FQNNGV. Here the CDR3 reads CASSPTVNQPQHF. The CDR3 DNA is TGTGCCAGCAGCCCGACAGTCAATCAGCCCCAGCATTTT.

V and J are TRBV6-5 and TRBJ1-4, with TRBD1 matching 9 bases. Germline CDR1 is MNHEY and CDR2 is SVGAGI. This CDR3 comprises 15 residues. The trim removed 0 bases at V and 11 bases at J, leaving 7 bases unmatched. The CDR3 DNA reads TGTGCCAGCAGTTACTCGAGACAGGGGGGGAATAAACTGTTTTTT. It encodes CASSYSRQGGNKLFF.

Notes on this clone: Other DNA sequences in this specimen translate into the identical CDR3. The rearrangement links TRBV29-1 to TRBJ2-1, with 7 nucleotides matching TRBD1. The CDR3 covers 13 residues. The trim removed 4 bases at V and 4 bases at J, leaving 4 bases unmatched. Per germline, CDR1 SQVTM and CDR2 ANQGSEA. The CDR3 spells CSVGTGAYNEQFF. CDR3 sequence (DNA): TGCAGCGTTGGGACAGGCGCTTACAATGAGCAGTTCTTC.

V gene TRBV9 combines with J gene TRBJ1-1; 7 bases are a match to TRBD1. The CDR3 runs to 16 residues. The V and J ends lost 4 bases and 5 bases, in that order; junction bases with no gene match: 14. Germline-derived CDR1 and CDR2 are SGDLS and YYNGEE. This CDR3 is CASSPFPSGQMTEAFF. Here the CDR3 DNA reads TGTGCCAGCAGCCCATTCCCCTCGGGACAGATGACTGAAGCTTTCTTT.

This chain connects TRBV6-5 to TRBJ1-2; D might be TRBD1 (5 bases). V was trimmed by 6 bases and J by 4 bases, leaving 9 bases between them. This CDR3 region has 12 residues. From germline, CDR1 is MNHEY and CDR2 SVGAGI. CDR3 sequence (DNA): TGTGCCAGCAGACGGGGGTTCTATGGCTACACCTTC. Translating gives CASRRGFYGYTF.

The rearrangement uses TRBV9 and TRBJ1-4; 7 bases line up with TRBD1. This CDR3 has 16 residues. CDR1 is SGDLS and CDR2 is YYNGEE in the germline V gene. The J segment lost 5 bases and the V segment lost 4 bases, leaving 11 bases of the junction unmatched. The DNA of the CDR3 is TGTGCCAGCAGCCCTAGTATACAGGGGTCGAATGAAAAACTGTTTTTT. Its translation: CASSPSIQGSNEKLFF.

This clone has a handful of counts. This chain joins TRBV19 and TRBJ1-1; a possible D gene is TRBD1 (6 bases). Germline CDR1 LNHDA, CDR2 SQIVND (reference sequence). CDR3 length equals 14 residues. Trimming stripped 1 base from V and 4 bases from J, with 10 bases between. CDR3 residues: CASSIATGSTEAFF. CDR3 nucleotides: TGTGCCAGTAGTATAGCCACAGGGAGCACTGAAGCTTTCTTT.